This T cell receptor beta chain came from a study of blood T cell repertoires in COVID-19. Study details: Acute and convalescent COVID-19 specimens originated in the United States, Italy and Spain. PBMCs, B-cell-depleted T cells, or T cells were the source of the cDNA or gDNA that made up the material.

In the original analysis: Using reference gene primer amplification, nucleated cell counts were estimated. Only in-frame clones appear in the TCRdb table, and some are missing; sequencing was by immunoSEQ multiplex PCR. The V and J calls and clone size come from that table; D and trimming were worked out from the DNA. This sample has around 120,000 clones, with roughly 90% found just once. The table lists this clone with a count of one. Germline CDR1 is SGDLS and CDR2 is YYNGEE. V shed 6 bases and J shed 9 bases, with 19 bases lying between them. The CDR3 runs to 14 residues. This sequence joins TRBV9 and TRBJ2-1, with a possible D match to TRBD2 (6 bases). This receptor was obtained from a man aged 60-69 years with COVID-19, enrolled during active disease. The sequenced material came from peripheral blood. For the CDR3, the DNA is TGTGCCAGCACTCTTACGGCGGGAAAGGTTGAGCAGTTCTTC. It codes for CASTLTAGKVEQFF.